This T cell receptor beta chain comes out of a study of blood T cell repertoires in COVID-19. Study as a whole: In each case, the material was cDNA or gDNA derived from T cells, B-cell-depleted T cells, or PBMCs.

Germline V gives CDR1 SGHNT, CDR2 YYREEE (reference sequence). The CDR3 totals 18 residues. Unmatched junction bases numbered 14, after V lost 4 bases and J lost 5 bases. Method: immunoSEQ multiplex PCR; TCRdb's copy keeps in-frame clones and lacks some. The sample shows some 150,000 clones, roughly 80% of them seen only once. The source of this sequence is an elderly man with acute or convalescent COVID-19. The chain couples TRBV5-4 to TRBJ2-2, with 10 bases fitting TRBD2. Material for sequencing was peripheral blood. In DNA, the CDR3 is TGTGCCAGCAGCGACCCTGCGAGCGGGGGGGCCGGAACCGGGGAGCTGTTTTTT. Translating gives CASSDPASGGAGTGELFF.